These 27 T cell receptor beta chains came from one sample sequenced in a study of cytomegalovirus exposure and HLA in healthy donors. The repertoire was sequenced with immunoSEQ multiplex PCR; TCRdb's copy has only in-frame clones and lacks some. The table has about 130,000 clones, less than 95% seen once; the top ten hold 1.5% to 2%. What was sequenced was PBMCs. These receptors were collected from a man aged 18 to 29 in good health and CMV-seropositive.

V usage is TRBV15 and J usage is TRBJ2-3; TRBD2 might be the D (5 bases). Per the germline V gene, CDR1 is LNHNV and CDR2 is YYDKDF (reference sequence). The CDR3 has 15 residues. Trimming cost V 5 bases and J 0 bases, with 12 bases left between them. CDR3 residues: CATSARTASTDTQYF. CDR3 DNA: TGTGCCACCAGCGCACGGACTGCTAGCACAGATACGCAGTATTTT.

The gene calls are TRBV5-1 and TRBJ2-2; the match to TRBD1 covers 7 bases. With 3 bases clipped from V and 4 bases from J, the junction kept 15 bases outside the gene matches. In germline, CDR1 is SGHRS, CDR2 YFSETQ. The CDR3 has 18 residues. The CDR3 here is CASSWGTNRGPFTGELFF. As DNA, the CDR3 is TGCGCCAGCAGCTGGGGGACAAACAGGGGACCCTTCACCGGGGAGCTGTTTTTT.

This rearrangement joins TRBV5-1 to TRBJ2-5, with 8 bases that match TRBD1. Unmatched junction bases numbered 16, after V lost 5 bases and J lost 10 bases. This CDR3 comprises 15 residues. Looked up from germline, CDR1 is SGHRS and CDR2 is YFSETQ. Here the CDR3 reads CASRKPGQARGDQYF. CDR3 coding DNA: TGCGCCAGCAGGAAACCGGGACAGGCCAGGGGGGACCAGTACTTC.

V is TRBV29-1 and J is TRBJ2-3, with D uncertain. Trimming pared 7 bases from V and 3 bases from J, leaving 5 bases between. This CDR3 comprises 10 residues. The germline V gene encodes CDR1 SQVTM and CDR2 ANQGSEA. CDR3 in amino acids: CSAKTDTQYF. CDR3 in DNA: TGCAGCGCTAAGACAGATACGCAGTATTTT.

The genes are TRBV6-6 and TRBJ1-2; 9 bases are a match to TRBD1. This CDR3 comprises 14 residues. Germline V CDR1 and CDR2: MNHNY, SVGAGI (reference sequence). J lost 4 bases, V lost 7 bases, and 7 bases had no gene match. As DNA, the CDR3 is TGTGCCAGCAAATCCCGACAGGGGGGCTATGGCTACACCTTC. The encoded protein is CASKSRQGGYGYTF.

The chain links TRBV18 to TRBJ2-6, with D possibly being TRBD2 (6 bases). This CDR3 contains 15 residues. V was pared by 5 bases and J by 0 bases, with 8 bases between. Germline V gives CDR1 KGHSH, CDR2 LQKENI. The DNA for the CDR3 is TGTGCCAGCTCAACGGGAGCCTCTGGGGCCAACGTCCTGACTTTC. It translates to CASSTGASGANVLTF. Combining the CDR3 with reference TRBV18 and TRBJ2-6 gives the whole variable domain NAGVMQNPRHLVRRRGQEARLRCSPMKGHSHVYWYRQLPEEGLKFMVYLQKENIIDESGMPKERFSAEFPKEGPSILRIQQVVRGDSAAYFCASSTGASGANVLTFGAGSRLTVL.

V and J are TRBV7-9 and TRBJ1-1; 7 bases agree with TRBD1. V was pared by 5 bases and J by 8 bases, with 8 bases of the junction left unmatched. The CDR3 is 13 amino acids. The germline gives CDR1 SEHNR, CDR2 FQNEAQ (reference sequence). The CDR3 nucleotides read TGTGCCAGCAGCCCTTACGGACAGGCAGAAGCTTTCTTT. This codes for CASSPYGQAEAFF.

Only a few counts were recorded for this clone. This chain connects TRBV30 to TRBJ2-5, with D perhaps matching TRBD2 (7 bases). V lost 5 bases to trimming and J lost 5 bases, with 15 bases between them. Looked up from germline, CDR1 is GTSNPN and CDR2 is SVGIG (reference sequence). CDR3 length: 13 amino acids. CDR3 DNA sequence: TGTGCCTGGGCCAGGGGAGGGGCTGAGACCCAGTACTTC. It translates to CAWARGGAETQYF.

J is TRBJ2-7 and V is TRBV6-1, with 8 bases aligning to TRBD2. Germline CDR1 is MNHNS and CDR2 is SASEGT. This CDR3 spans 15 amino acids. Trimming at V came to 4 bases and at J to 2 bases, leaving 7 bases not matched to a gene. The CDR3 sequence is CASSVTGTRAYEQYF. As DNA, the CDR3 is TGTGCCAGCAGTGTCACCGGGACTAGGGCCTACGAGCAGTACTTC.

The sample holds one count of this clone. CDR3 bases: TGTGCCAGCTCACCACCTCGGACACAAGTAGGGGGCTACACCTTC. This encodes CASSPPRTQVGGYTF. The chain carries TRBV18 and TRBJ1-2, with D possibly being TRBD1 (5 bases). The CDR3 has 15 amino acids. Trimming cost V 0 bases and J 8 bases, with 16 bases left between them. Germline V gives CDR1 KGHSH, CDR2 LQKENI.

The J gene is TRBJ2-3, the V gene TRBV10-3; 9 positions match TRBD1. CDR1 and CDR2 from the germline V gene are ENHRY and SYGVKD. The CDR3 extends over 16 amino acids. The V and J ends lost 5 bases and 2 bases, in that order; junction bases with no gene match: 8. CDR3 nucleotides: TGTGCCATCAGTACCCTAGGACAGGGGATCACAGATACGCAGTATTTT. Translated: CAISTLGQGITDTQYF.

The genes are TRBV7-2 and TRBJ1-2; 7 bases align to TRBD1. This CDR3 contains 13 residues. Germline CDR1 SGHTA, CDR2 FQGNSA. V gave up 5 bases and J gave up 5 bases; unmatched junction bases: 5. The CDR3 sequence is CASSPGQSYGYTF. The CDR3 DNA follows: TGTGCCAGCAGCCCGGGACAGTCGTATGGCTACACCTTC.

Concerning this clone itself: The same CDR3 also results from other DNA sequences found in this sample. The chain couples TRBV6-1 to TRBJ2-3; D not certain. The ends were cut back, 1 base at V and 4 bases at J, with 9 bases in the middle. In germline, CDR1 is MNHNS, CDR2 SASEGT. There are 14 residues in the CDR3. CDR3 amino acids: CASSEGGGPDTQYF. The CDR3 DNA reads as TGTGCCAGCAGTGAAGGAGGTGGCCCAGATACGCAGTATTTT.

This chain connects TRBV18 to TRBJ2-7, with TRBD2 identical over 11 bases. Germline CDR1 is KGHSH and CDR2 is LQKENI. The CDR3 is 15 amino acids. V lost 8 bases, J lost 4 bases, and 10 bases stayed unmatched. The CDR3 loop is CASTPTSGMMYEQYF. The CDR3, as DNA: TGTGCCAGCACCCCGACTAGCGGGATGATGTACGAGCAGTACTTC.

The V call is TRBV28, the J call TRBJ2-7; TRBD1 might be the D (5 bases). V lost 5 bases, J lost 6 bases, and 8 bases lay in between. The CDR3 covers 11 residues. Germline V CDR1 and CDR2: MDHEN, SYDVKM. In nucleotides, the CDR3 is TGTGCCAGCAGTAGTCAGGGCGAGCAGTACTTC. It translates to CASSSQGEQYF. Variable domain in full (rest from reference TRBV28 and TRBJ2-7): DVKVTQSSRYLVKRTGEKVFLECVQDMDHENMFWYRQDPGLGLRLIYFSYDVKMKEKGDIPEGYSVSREKKERFSLILESASTNQTSMYLCASSSQGEQYFGPGTRLTVT.

CDR3 sequence (DNA): TGTGCCAGTAAGGCACAGAGATACAATGAGCAGTTCTTC. As protein: CASKAQRYNEQFF. The rearrangement joins TRBV19 to TRBJ2-1; D is undetermined. Germline CDR1 reads LNHDA; CDR2 reads SQIVND (reference sequence). Between the trimmed V and J ends, which lost 7 bases and 4 bases, there was a span of 11 bases. The CDR3 loop spans 13 amino acids.

This clone is a singleton in its sample. This rearrangement joins TRBV19 to TRBJ1-4, with D possibly being TRBD1 (6 bases). Trimming removed 4 bases from V and 0 bases from J, with 18 bases in between. Germline CDR1 is LNHDA and CDR2 is SQIVND (reference sequence). The CDR3 is made up of 18 amino acids. For the CDR3, the DNA is TGTGCCAGTAGTAGGAACTCCGGGACACGGGCAACTAATGAAAAACTGTTTTTT. Translation: CASSRNSGTRATNEKLFF.

The V call is TRBV10-2, the J call TRBJ2-7; D not certain. The CDR3 consists of 13 residues. Germline V gives CDR1 WSHSY, CDR2 SAAADI. The germline V and J ends were trimmed by 2 bases and 2 bases, with 7 bases remaining between them. DNA of the CDR3: TGCGCCAGCAGTGAGGGTTTAGCCTACGAGCAGTACTTC. Translated, it gives CASSEGLAYEQYF.

The rearrangement joins TRBV27 to TRBJ2-7; D not certain. Germline V gene sequence: CDR1 MNHEY, CDR2 SMNVEV (reference sequence). The V end was cut by 3 bases, the J end by 3 bases, with 12 bases between. The CDR3 runs to 14 residues. CDR3 nucleotides: TGTGCCAGCAGTTTCAGCGTCGGCGGCTACGAGCAGTACTTC. Translation gives CASSFSVGGYEQYF.

The gene calls are TRBV2 and TRBJ1-2; the D is unclear. CDR1 is SNHLY, CDR2 FYNNEI, per germline. The CDR3 has 14 residues. The V gene lost 2 bases and the J gene lost 8 bases, with 15 bases spanning the gap. CDR3 sequence (DNA): TGTGCCAGCAGTGAATATAACTCCGGGGAAGGCTACACCTTC. Its protein product is CASSEYNSGEGYTF. Complete variable domain (other parts from reference TRBV2 and TRBJ1-2): EPEVTQTPSHQVTQMGQEVILRCVPISNHLYFYWYRQILGQKVEFLVSFYNNEISEKSEIFDDQFSVERPDGSNFTLKIRSTKLEDSAMYFCASSEYNSGEGYTFGSGTRLTVV.

The chain uses TRBV5-1 and TRBJ2-7, with 9 bases lining up with TRBD1. Trimming cost V 0 bases and J 3 bases; bases outside gene matches: 7. CDR3 length equals 16 residues. Germline CDR1 reads SGHRS; CDR2 reads YFSETQ. The CDR3 DNA sequence: TGCGCCAGCAGCTTGGCCGGGACAGGGCTCTTCTACGAGCAGTACTTC. Amino acids: CASSLAGTGLFYEQYF. The full variable domain, rest sourced from reference TRBV5-1 and TRBJ2-7, is KAGVTQTPRYLIKTRGQQVTLSCSPISGHRSVSWYQQTPGQGLQFLFEYFSETQRNKGNFPGRFSGRQFSNSRSEMNVSTLELGDSALYLCASSLAGTGLFYEQYFGPGTRLTVT.

J is TRBJ2-5 and V is TRBV28, with D perhaps matching TRBD2 (6 bases). Per germline, CDR1 MDHEN and CDR2 SYDVKM. The CDR3 totals 12 residues. Trimming pared 4 bases from V and 13 bases from J, leaving 16 bases between. The CDR3 DNA reads as TGTGCCAGCAGTTCCTTAGGCCGGGACTCGTACTTC. It is translated as CASSSLGRDSYF.

This chain uses TRBV19 with TRBJ2-2, with D possibly being TRBD2 (5 bases). Looked up from germline, CDR1 is LNHDA and CDR2 is SQIVND (reference sequence). The CDR3 extends over 15 amino acids. Trimming left V 1 base short and J 5 bases short, with 11 bases between. As DNA, the CDR3 is TGTGCCAGTAGTATAGGGAGTGGGAGAACCGGGGAGCTGTTTTTT. It translates to CASSIGSGRTGELFF.

The chain carries TRBV5-1 and TRBJ1-1; a weak D match, TRBD1 (5 bases). Germline CDR1 SGHRS, CDR2 YFSETQ. The V end lost 4 bases, the J end lost 6 bases, and 13 bases lay between the germline ends. This CDR3 is 13 amino acids long. Here the CDR3 reads CASSRDRNSEAFF. Written as DNA, the CDR3 is TGCGCCAGCAGCCGAGACAGAAACTCTGAAGCTTTCTTT.

The V and J genes are TRBV2 and TRBJ2-1; 8 bases line up with TRBD2. V gave up 5 bases and J gave up 0 bases; unmatched junction bases: 3. CDR1 SNHLY and CDR2 FYNNEI come from the germline V gene. This CDR3 region has 15 residues. In DNA, the CDR3 is TGTGCCAGCAGTTTAACTAGCGGCTCCTACAATGAGCAGTTCTTC. Translation: CASSLTSGSYNEQFF.

CDR3 region: CASSLSGQAQETQYF. DNA of the CDR3: TGTGCCAGCAGCCTGAGCGGACAGGCCCAAGAGACCCAGTACTTC. The chain is built from TRBV28 and TRBJ2-5; 7 positions agree with TRBD1. The CDR3 spans 15 residues. Germline loops: CDR1 MDHEN, CDR2 SYDVKM. V trimming: 6 bases; J trimming: 1 base; junction bases outside the gene matches: 8.

This clone was recorded once. The rearrangement links TRBV15 to TRBJ2-2; 8 nucleotides align to TRBD1. Looked up from germline, CDR1 is LNHNV and CDR2 is YYDKDF (reference sequence). The ends lost 0 bases at V and 5 bases at J; junction bases unmatched: 8. There are 17 residues in the CDR3. CDR3 DNA sequence: TGTGCCACCAGCAGAGATCGGACAGGGATCGGTACCGGGGAGCTGTTTTTT. Translation: CATSRDRTGIGTGELFF.